The 8 T cell receptor beta chains below all came from one sample that was sequenced in a study of T-cell memory formation after mild COVID-19. TCRdb redid the calling of the 5' RACE reads with MiXCR, one entry per CDR3 protein. The data hold around 400,000 distinct CDR3 sequences, with roughly 26% observed a single time. Sequencing was carried out using PBMCs or a T cell subset sorted from them (not recorded which). The receptor source for this set is an adult woman who had mild COVID-19 (a few samples of this study predate the infection). Cell type and time point are not known.

In this sample, this clonotype is medium-sized. This chain links TRBV5-5 with TRBJ2-5; D is undetermined. The CDR3 covers 15 residues. From germline, CDR1 is SGHKS and CDR2 YYEKEE (reference sequence). The V end was cut by 5 bases, the J end by 1 base, with 15 bases between. The CDR3: CASSTPGRSQETQYF. In DNA form, the CDR3 reads TGTGCCAGCAGTACCCCCGGGCGGTCCCAAGAGACCCAGTACTTC.

The chain carries TRBV4-2 and TRBJ1-2, with a possible D match to TRBD1 (5 bases). Deletions cut 0 bases from V and 6 bases from J, with 8 bases between. The CDR3 has 13 amino acids. Germline-derived CDR1 and CDR2 are LGHNA and YNFKEQ. CDR3 region: CASSQDIGDGYTF. In DNA, the CDR3 is TGTGCCAGCAGCCAAGATATAGGGGATGGCTACACCTTC.

This clonotype was observed a few times. The chain combines TRBV12-3 or TRBV12-4 with TRBJ2-5, with unresolved D. The CDR3 loop spans 12 amino acids. V was clipped by 7 bases and J by 7 bases, with 13 bases between them. CDR3 region: CASIDQAGTQYF. CDR3 bases: TGTGCCAGCATCGACCAGGCCGGGACCCAGTACTTC.

There are a few counts of this clonotype. Here the CDR3 reads CASSPGTSGGPRETQYF. The CDR3 region has the DNA TGTGCCAGCAGCCCCGGCACAAGCGGGGGCCCACGGGAGACCCAGTACTTC. The chain couples TRBV12-3 or TRBV12-4 to TRBJ2-5, with 8 positions matching TRBD2. The CDR3 spans 17 residues. V was clipped by 6 bases and J by 5 bases; unmatched bases: 17.

This chain joins TRBV5-5 and TRBJ1-4; 7 bases are a match to TRBD1. V lost 3 bases and J lost 8; bases outside the gene matches: 7. CDR1 and CDR2 from the germline V gene are SGHKS and YYEKEE (reference sequence). This CDR3 comprises 14 residues. The CDR3 nucleotides are TGTGCCAGCAGCTGGGGACAGCCAGAAGAAAAACTGTTTTTT. Translated, it gives CASSWGQPEEKLFF.

The chain carries TRBV5-1 and TRBJ1-6, with 10 bases aligning to TRBD1. J lost 6 bases, V lost 3 bases, and 6 bases had no gene match. The CDR3 length is 16 residues. CDR1 and CDR2 from the germline V gene are SGHRS and YFSETQ. In nucleotides, the CDR3 is TGCGCCAGCAGCTGGGGGGACAGGGGCCCTAATTCACCCCTCCACTTT. The encoded protein is CASSWGDRGPNSPLHF.

The chain links TRBV15 to TRBJ1-2; 7 positions agree with TRBD1. Germline CDR1 is LNHNV and CDR2 is YYDKDF (reference sequence). The CDR3 runs 15 residues. The V segment lost 4 bases and the J segment 1 base; nucleotides outside the gene matches: 6. The CDR3 coding sequence is TGTGCCACCAGCAAGTCGAGACAGGGTAACTATGGCTACACCTTC. As protein: CATSKSRQGNYGYTF.

This clonotype showed up just once. The chain has TRBV20-1 and TRBJ1-5; a weak D match, TRBD1 (6 bases). Germline V gene lookup returns CDR1 DFQATT and CDR2 SNEGSKA (reference sequence). Trimming stripped 5 bases from V and 7 bases from J, with 21 bases between. CDR3 length: 15 residues. The CDR3 coding sequence is TGCAGTGCTCCACATGAAGGGGGGCCGGGACAGCCCCAGCATTTT. It translates to CSAPHEGGPGQPQHF.